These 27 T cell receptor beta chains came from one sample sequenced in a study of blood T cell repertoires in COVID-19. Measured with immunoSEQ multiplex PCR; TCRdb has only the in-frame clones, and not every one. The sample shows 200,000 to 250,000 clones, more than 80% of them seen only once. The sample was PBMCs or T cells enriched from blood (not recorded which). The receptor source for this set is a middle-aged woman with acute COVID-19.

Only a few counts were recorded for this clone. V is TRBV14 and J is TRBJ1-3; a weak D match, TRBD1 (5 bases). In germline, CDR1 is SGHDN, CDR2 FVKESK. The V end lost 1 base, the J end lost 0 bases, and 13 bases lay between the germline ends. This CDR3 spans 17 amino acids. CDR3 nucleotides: TGTGCCAGCAGCCAAGCGGGCGCAGGGTACTCTGGAAACACCATATATTTT. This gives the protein CASSQAGAGYSGNTIYF.

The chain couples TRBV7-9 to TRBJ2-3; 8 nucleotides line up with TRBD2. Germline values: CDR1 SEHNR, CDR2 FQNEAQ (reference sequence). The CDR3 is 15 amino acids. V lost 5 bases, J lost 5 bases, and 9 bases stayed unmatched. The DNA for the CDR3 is TGTGCCAGCAGCCAAAATAGCGGGGTCGGAGATACGCAGTATTTT. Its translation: CASSQNSGVGDTQYF.

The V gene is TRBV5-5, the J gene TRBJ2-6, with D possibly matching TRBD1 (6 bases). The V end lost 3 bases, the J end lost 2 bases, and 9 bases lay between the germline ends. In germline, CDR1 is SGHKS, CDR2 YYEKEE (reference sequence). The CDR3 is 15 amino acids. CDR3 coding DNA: TGTGCCAGCAGCTATCGGACAGCTGGGGCCAACGTCCTGACTTTC. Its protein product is CASSYRTAGANVLTF.

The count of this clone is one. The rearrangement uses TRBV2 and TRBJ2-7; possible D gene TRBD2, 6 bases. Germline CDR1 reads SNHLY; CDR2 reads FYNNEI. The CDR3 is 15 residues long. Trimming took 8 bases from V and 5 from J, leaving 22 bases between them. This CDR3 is CASARDEREFHEQYV. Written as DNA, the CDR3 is TGTGCCAGCGCGCGGGACGAACGAGAATTCCACGAGCAGTACGTC.

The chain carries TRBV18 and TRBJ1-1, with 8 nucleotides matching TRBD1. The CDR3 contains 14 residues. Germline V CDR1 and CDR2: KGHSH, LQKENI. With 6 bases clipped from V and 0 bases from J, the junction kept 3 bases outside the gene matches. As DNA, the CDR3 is TGTGCCAGCTCCTTGGACAGGGTGAACACTGAAGCTTTCTTT. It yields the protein CASSLDRVNTEAFF.

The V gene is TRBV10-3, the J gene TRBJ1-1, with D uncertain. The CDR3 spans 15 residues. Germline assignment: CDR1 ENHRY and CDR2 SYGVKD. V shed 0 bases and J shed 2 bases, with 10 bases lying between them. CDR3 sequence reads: CAISESLADNTEAFF. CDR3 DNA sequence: TGTGCCATCAGTGAGTCGTTGGCAGATAACACTGAAGCTTTCTTT.

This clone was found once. CDR3 nucleotides: TGTGCCAGCAGCTCCACCGGGACAGGGGGATCTAACTATGGCTACACCTTC. As protein: CASSSTGTGGSNYGYTF. The V gene is TRBV7-3, the J gene TRBJ1-2; the match to TRBD1 covers 11 bases. The ends lost 4 bases at V and 0 bases at J; junction bases unmatched: 7. The germline gives CDR1 SGHTA, CDR2 FQGTGA. CDR3 length: 17 amino acids.

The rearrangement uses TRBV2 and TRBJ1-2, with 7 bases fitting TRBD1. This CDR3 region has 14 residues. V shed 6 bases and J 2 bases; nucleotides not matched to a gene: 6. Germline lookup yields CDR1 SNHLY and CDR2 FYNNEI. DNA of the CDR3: TGTGCCAGCAGATACAGGGGCGGCAACTATGGCTACACCTTC. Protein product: CASRYRGGNYGYTF.

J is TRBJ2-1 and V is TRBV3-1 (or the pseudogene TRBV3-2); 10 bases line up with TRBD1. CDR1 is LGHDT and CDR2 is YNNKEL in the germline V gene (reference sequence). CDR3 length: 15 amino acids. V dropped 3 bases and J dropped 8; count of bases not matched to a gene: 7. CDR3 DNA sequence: TGTGCCAGCAGCCAGAGGGACAGGGGTGGCCATGAGCAGTTCTTC. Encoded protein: CASSQRDRGGHEQFF.

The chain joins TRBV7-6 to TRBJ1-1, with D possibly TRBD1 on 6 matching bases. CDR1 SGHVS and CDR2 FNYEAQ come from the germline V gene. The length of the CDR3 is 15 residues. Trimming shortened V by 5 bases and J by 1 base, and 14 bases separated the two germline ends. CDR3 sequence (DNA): TGTGCCAGCAGCATTTCACAGGGACAGAACACTGAAGCTTTCTTT. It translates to CASSISQGQNTEAFF.

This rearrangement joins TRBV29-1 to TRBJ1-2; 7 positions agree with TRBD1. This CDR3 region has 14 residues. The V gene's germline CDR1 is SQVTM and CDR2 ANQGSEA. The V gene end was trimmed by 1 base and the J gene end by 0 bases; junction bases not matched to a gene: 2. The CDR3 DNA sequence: TGCAGCGTTGAAGGACAGGGAGCTAACTATGGCTACACCTTC. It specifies CSVEGQGANYGYTF.

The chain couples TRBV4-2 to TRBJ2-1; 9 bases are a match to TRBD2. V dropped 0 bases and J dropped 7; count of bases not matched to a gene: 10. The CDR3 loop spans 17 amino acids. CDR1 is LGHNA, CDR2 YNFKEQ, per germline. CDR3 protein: CASSQDWSSGGLNEQFF. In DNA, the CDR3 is TGTGCCAGCAGCCAAGATTGGTCAAGCGGGGGGCTGAATGAGCAGTTCTTC.

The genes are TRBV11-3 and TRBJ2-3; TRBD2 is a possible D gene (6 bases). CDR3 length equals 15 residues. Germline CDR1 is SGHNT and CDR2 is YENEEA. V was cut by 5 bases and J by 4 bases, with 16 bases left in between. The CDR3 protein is CASSQGLTPADTQYF. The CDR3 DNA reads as TGTGCCAGCAGCCAGGGACTCACCCCGGCAGATACGCAGTATTTT.

The CDR3 here is CASSYSSNSPLHF. DNA for the CDR3: TGTGCCAGCAGTTACTCGAGCAATTCACCCCTCCACTTT. The chain couples TRBV6-2 or TRBV6-3 to TRBJ1-6; D unclear. The germline V and J ends were trimmed by 0 bases and 7 bases, with 4 bases remaining between them. The germline gives CDR1 MNHEY, CDR2 SVGEGT. The CDR3 spans 13 residues.

The CDR3 DNA reads as TGTGCCACCAGCAGAGATGAGGTACGGCTAGCGGGGGTGCGGACGAACACCGGGGAGCTGTTTTTT. Its protein product is CATSRDEVRLAGVRTNTGELFF. The chain carries TRBV15 and TRBJ2-2; 10 bases are a match to TRBD2. J lost 0 bases, V lost 0 bases, and 16 bases had no gene match. The CDR3 length is 22 residues. Germline values: CDR1 LNHNV, CDR2 YYDKDF (reference sequence).

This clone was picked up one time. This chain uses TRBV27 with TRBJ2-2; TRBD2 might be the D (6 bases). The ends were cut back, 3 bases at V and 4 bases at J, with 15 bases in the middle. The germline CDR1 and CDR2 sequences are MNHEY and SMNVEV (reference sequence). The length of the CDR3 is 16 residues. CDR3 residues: CASSFWRGKFTGELFF. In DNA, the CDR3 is TGTGCCAGCAGTTTTTGGAGGGGAAAATTCACCGGGGAGCTGTTTTTT.

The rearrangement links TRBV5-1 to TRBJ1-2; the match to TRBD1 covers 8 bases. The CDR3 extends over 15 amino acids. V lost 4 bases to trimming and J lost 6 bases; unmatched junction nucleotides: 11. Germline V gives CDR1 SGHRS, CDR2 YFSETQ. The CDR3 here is CASSTISQGANGYTF. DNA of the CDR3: TGCGCCAGCAGCACGATCTCCCAGGGGGCCAATGGCTACACCTTC.

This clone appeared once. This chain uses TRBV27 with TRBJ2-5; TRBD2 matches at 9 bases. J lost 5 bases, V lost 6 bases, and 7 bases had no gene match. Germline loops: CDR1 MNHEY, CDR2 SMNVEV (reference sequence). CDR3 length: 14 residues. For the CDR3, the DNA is TGTGCCAGCAGGTCGGGACTAGCTTATGAGACCCAGTACTTC. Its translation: CASRSGLAYETQYF.

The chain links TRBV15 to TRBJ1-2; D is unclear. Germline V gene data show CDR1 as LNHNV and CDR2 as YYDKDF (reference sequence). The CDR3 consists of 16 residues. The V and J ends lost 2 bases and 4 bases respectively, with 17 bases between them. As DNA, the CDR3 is TGTGCCACCAGCAGATCCTCCGGAGAGGTAGTCTATGGCTACACCTTC. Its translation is CATSRSSGEVVYGYTF.

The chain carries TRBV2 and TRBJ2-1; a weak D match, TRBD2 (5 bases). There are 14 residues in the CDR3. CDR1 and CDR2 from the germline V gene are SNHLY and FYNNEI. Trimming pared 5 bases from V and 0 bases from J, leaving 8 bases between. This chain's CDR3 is CASSLTISYNEQFF. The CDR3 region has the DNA TGTGCCAGCAGTCTGACTATCTCCTACAATGAGCAGTTCTTC.

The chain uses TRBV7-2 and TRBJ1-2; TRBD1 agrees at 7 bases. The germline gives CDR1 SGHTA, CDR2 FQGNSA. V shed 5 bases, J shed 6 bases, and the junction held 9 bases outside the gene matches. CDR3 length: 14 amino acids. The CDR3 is CASSPHGQVNGYTF. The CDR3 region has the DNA TGTGCCAGCAGCCCACACGGACAGGTGAATGGCTACACCTTC. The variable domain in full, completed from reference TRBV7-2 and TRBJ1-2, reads GAGVSQSPSNKVTEKGKDVELRCDPISGHTALYWYRQSLGQGLEFLIYFQGNSAPDKSGLPSDRFSAERTGGSVSTLTIQRTQQEDSAVYLCASSPHGQVNGYTFGSGTRLTVV.

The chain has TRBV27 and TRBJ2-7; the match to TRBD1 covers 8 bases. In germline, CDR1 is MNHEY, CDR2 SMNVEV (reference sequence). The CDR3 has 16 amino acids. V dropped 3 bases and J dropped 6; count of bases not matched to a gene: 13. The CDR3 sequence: CASSLSGQGEGGEQYF. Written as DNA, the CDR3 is TGTGCCAGCAGTTTGTCCGGACAGGGAGAAGGTGGCGAGCAGTACTTC.

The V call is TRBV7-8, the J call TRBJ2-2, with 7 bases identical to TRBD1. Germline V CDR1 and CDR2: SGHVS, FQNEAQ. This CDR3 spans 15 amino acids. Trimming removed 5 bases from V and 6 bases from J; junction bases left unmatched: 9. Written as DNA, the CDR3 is TGTGCCAGCAGCCCAAGGGGGCAGGGGTCCGGGGAGCTGTTTTTT. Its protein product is CASSPRGQGSGELFF.

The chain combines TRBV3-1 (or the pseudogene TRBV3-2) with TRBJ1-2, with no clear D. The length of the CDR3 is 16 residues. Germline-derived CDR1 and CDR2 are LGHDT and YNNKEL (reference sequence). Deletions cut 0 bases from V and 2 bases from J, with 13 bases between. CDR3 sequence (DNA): TGTGCCAGCAGCCAAGATAACAGAGACGGCAACTATGGCTACACCTTC. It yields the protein CASSQDNRDGNYGYTF.

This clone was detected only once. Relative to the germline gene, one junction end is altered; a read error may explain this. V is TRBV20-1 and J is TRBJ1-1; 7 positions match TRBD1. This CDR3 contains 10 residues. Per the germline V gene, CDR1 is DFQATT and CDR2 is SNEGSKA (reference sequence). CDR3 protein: CSAREAGGNF. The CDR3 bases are TGCAGTGCTAGAGAGGCAGGGGGAAACTTT.

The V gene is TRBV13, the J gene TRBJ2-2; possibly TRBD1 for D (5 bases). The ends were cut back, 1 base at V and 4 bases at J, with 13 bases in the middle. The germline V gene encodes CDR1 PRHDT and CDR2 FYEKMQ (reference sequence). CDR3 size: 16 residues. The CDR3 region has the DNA TGTGCCAGCAGCTTAGTGACCAGGGCTAGCACCGGGGAGCTGTTTTTT. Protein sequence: CASSLVTRASTGELFF.

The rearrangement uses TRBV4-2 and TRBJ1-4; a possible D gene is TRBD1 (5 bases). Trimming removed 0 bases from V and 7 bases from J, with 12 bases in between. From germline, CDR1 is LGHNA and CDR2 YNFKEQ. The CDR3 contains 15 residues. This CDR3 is CASSQDTRQSEKLFF. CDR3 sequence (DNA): TGTGCCAGCAGCCAAGATACGAGACAGAGTGAAAAACTGTTTTTT.